This TCR beta chain was identified during a study of T cells in women clearing cervical HPV infection. Study background: Controls gave blood once infection was undetectable; cases at lesion identification.

On this clone: Its antigen is currently unknown. The DNA ends 3 residues before the CDR3 does, and the rest of the CDR3 is filled in from the germline J gene.

After removal of 4 bases from V and 3 bases from J, the junction contained 3 bases not matched to a gene. There are 13 residues in the CDR3. Germline V gene sequence: CDR1 SGHNT, CDR2 YYREEE (reference sequence). immunoSEQ multiplex PCR used an average of roughly 1,100 ng genomic DNA. Sequenced by immunoSEQ multiplex PCR; TCRdb stores in-frame clones only, minus some. This listing includes roughly 36,000 clones. The study's findings and limits: Repertoire richness, not evenness, was significantly elevated in CIN3+ cases versus controls.

This chain uses TRBV5-4 with TRBJ2-5, with TRBD2 identical over 7 bases. The sequence was collected from a woman aged 18 to 75 with a cervical HPV16 infection that either progressed to CIN3+ or cleared (not recorded which). Sequencing used blood buffy coat. The CDR3 region is CASSPGLEETQYF. The sequenced CDR3 bases are TGTGCCAGCAGCCCTGGACTAGAAGAGACC.